This note documents a single TCR beta chain sequence. Antigen specificity is unknown. This entry is derived from a study of CD8+ T cells in alopecia areata. Study information: Treated patients were dosed with oral tofacitinib, taking 5 to 10 mg twice daily.

Study results and caveats: Clonality in lesional scalp, especially alopecia totalis/universalis, exceeded that of normal scalp.

CDR3 length: 14 residues. CDR1 and CDR2 from the germline V gene are SQVTM and ANQGSEA. cDNA serving as the sequencing template came from extracted, reverse transcribed RNA. This table comes from immunoSEQ multiplex PCR, and its TCRdb copy is limited to in-frame clones, with some not included. The sample includes 120,000 to 150,000 clones, over 70% of them seen just once. This chain joins TRBV29-1 and TRBJ2-5; 8 bases are a match to TRBD1. The DNA end favors TRBJ2-7, so the J call may be wrong. This specimen consisted of CD8+ T cells sorted from blood, obtained at week 0. This TCR derives from a human donor with alopecia areata. CDR3: CSVESAGGLYEQYF. For the CDR3, the DNA is TGCAGCGTTGAATCGGCAGGGGGCCTTTACGAGCAGTACTTC.